This passage covers 30 T cell receptor beta chains from one sample sequenced in a study of blood T cells in healthy people across ages. A J-beta primer mix and a sample-barcoded 5' primer were used in a second PCR of about 6 to 12 cycles. TCRdb re-called the 5' RACE reads with MiXCR, one entry per CDR3 protein. The sample has approximately 1,000,000 distinct CDR3 sequences, more than 30% seen once. The material sequenced was blood. These receptors were taken from a man aged 18-30 years in good health.

This rearrangement joins TRBV10-3 to TRBJ1-6; 7 bases line up with TRBD1. Germline V gives CDR1 ENHRY, CDR2 SYGVKD. V was clipped by 1 base and J by 11 bases; unmatched bases: 8. The CDR3 runs 15 residues. CDR3: CAISEYRGTNPPLHF. For the CDR3, the DNA is TGTGCCATCAGTGAGTACAGGGGTACGAATCCACCCCTCCACTTT.

The genes are TRBV3-1 and TRBJ1-4, with D perhaps TRBD1 (5 bases). With 0 bases removed from V and 7 bases from J, the gap between germline ends came to 12 bases. The germline CDR1 and CDR2 sequences are LGHDT and YNNKEL (reference sequence). The CDR3 is 15 amino acids. CDR3 bases: TGTGCCAGCAGCCAAGATCGGGGGGAGATTGAAAAACTGTTTTTT. Its protein is CASSQDRGEIEKLFF.

This clonotype was found a few times. The J gene is TRBJ1-2, the V gene TRBV12-3 or TRBV12-4; D perhaps matches TRBD1 (6 bases). V lost 5 bases and J 4 bases, leaving 14 bases between the germline ends. The CDR3 covers 14 residues. The CDR3 sequence: CASSLRDTPYGYTF. The CDR3 nucleotides read TGTGCCAGCAGTCTCCGGGACACACCCTATGGCTACACCTTC.

This clonotype has a handful of counts. J is TRBJ2-7 and V is TRBV28; D uncertain. Trimming pared 5 bases from V and 2 bases from J, leaving 13 bases between. The CDR3 extends over 14 amino acids. Germline assignment: CDR1 MDHEN and CDR2 SYDVKM. As DNA, the CDR3 is TGTGCCAGCAGTGCCGTGGGAAATACCTACGAGCAGTACTTC. It is translated as CASSAVGNTYEQYF. Together with reference TRBV28 and TRBJ2-7, the CDR3 gives the full variable domain: DVKVTQSSRYLVKRTGEKVFLECVQDMDHENMFWYRQDPGLGLRLIYFSYDVKMKEKGDIPEGYSVSREKKERFSLILESASTNQTSMYLCASSAVGNTYEQYFGPGTRLTVT.

The chain recombines TRBV12-5 with TRBJ1-5; D may be TRBD1 (6 bases). Germline values: CDR1 LGHNT, CDR2 FRNRAP. The V end lost 3 bases, the J end lost 0 bases, and 18 bases lay between the germline ends. CDR3 length: 18 residues. CDR3 DNA: TGTGCTAGTGGTTTTCCCCCTCTTCAGGGGAATAGCAATCAGCCCCAGCATTTT. Translation: CASGFPPLQGNSNQPQHF.

The sample holds many counts of this clonotype. J is TRBJ2-7 and V is TRBV20-1; D gene uncertain. The germline V gene has CDR1 DFQATT and CDR2 SNEGSKA (reference sequence). The CDR3 contains 14 residues. V lost 1 base and J 11 bases, leaving 21 bases between the germline ends. The CDR3 protein is CSARAEETLPQEYF. CDR3 in DNA: TGCAGTGCTAGAGCTGAGGAGACCTTACCCCAAGAGTACTTC.

The chain employs TRBV6-6 and TRBJ1-1; D is undetermined. The CDR3 extends over 13 amino acids. Trimming removed 2 bases at V and 6 bases at J, with 10 bases between. Germline V gene data show CDR1 as MNHNY and CDR2 as SVGAGI (reference sequence). Here the CDR3 DNA reads TGTGCCAGCAGTTACAAGGCCGCCTCTGAAGCTTTCTTT. Protein: CASSYKAASEAFF.

The V gene is TRBV5-1, the J gene TRBJ2-3; D might be TRBD1 or TRBD2, each matching 5 bases. CDR3 length equals 16 residues. Germline V gene data show CDR1 as SGHRS and CDR2 as YFSETQ. The ends were cut back, 4 bases at V and 5 bases at J, with 20 bases in the middle. CDR3 residues: CASSTGTETRIDTQYF. CDR3 coding DNA: TGCGCCAGCAGCACGGGGACGGAAACTCGCATAGATACGCAGTATTTT.

The chain couples TRBV29-1 to TRBJ1-1, with D possibly matching TRBD1 (6 bases). CDR1 is SQVTM and CDR2 is ANQGSEA in the germline V gene. The CDR3 covers 12 residues. V lost 7 bases and J 5 bases, leaving 14 bases between the germline ends. In DNA form, the CDR3 reads TGCAGCGCTCGCTTAGGGGGGACTGAAGCTTTCTTT. This codes for CSARLGGTEAFF.

This clonotype occurred a few times. V is TRBV20-1 and J is TRBJ2-5; no clear D. This CDR3 has 12 residues. Germline CDR1 DFQATT, CDR2 SNEGSKA (reference sequence). V was shortened by 2 bases and J by 11 bases, with 15 bases between the two germline ends. This CDR3 is CSARSTEQGQYF. The CDR3, as DNA: TGCAGTGCTAGATCCACGGAGCAAGGGCAGTACTTC.

The chain combines TRBV7-9 with TRBJ1-6, with D perhaps TRBD1 (6 bases). Germline V gene sequence: CDR1 SEHNR, CDR2 FQNEAQ (reference sequence). The CDR3 sequence is 15 residues long. Trimming removed 6 bases at V and 9 bases at J, with 18 bases between. In DNA, the CDR3 is TGTGCCAGCAGTCGCCTGACAGGTTTGACTTCACCCCTCCACTTT. It translates to CASSRLTGLTSPLHF.

The chain is built from TRBV20-1 and TRBJ2-1; D unclear. This CDR3 region has 11 residues. V lost 0 bases, J lost 10 bases, and 7 bases lay in between. CDR1 and CDR2 (germline): DFQATT, SNEGSKA (reference sequence). Here the CDR3 reads CSAREFGEQFF. DNA of the CDR3: TGCAGTGCTAGAGAATTCGGGGAGCAGTTCTTC.

This clonotype was picked up many times. The J gene is TRBJ1-6, the V gene TRBV28; D not certain. CDR3 size: 15 residues. Trimming removed 8 bases at V and 5 bases at J, with 16 bases between. The germline CDR1 and CDR2 sequences are MDHEN and SYDVKM. CDR3 amino acids: CASGTAANDNSPLHF. The DNA of the CDR3 is TGTGCCAGCGGAACCGCCGCGAACGATAATTCACCCCTCCACTTT.

The chain is built from TRBV18 and TRBJ1-1; the D is unclear. CDR1 and CDR2 (germline): KGHSH, LQKENI. The CDR3 runs 15 residues. The ends were cut back, 0 bases at V and 8 bases at J, with 16 bases in the middle. The DNA of the CDR3 is TGTGCCAGCTCACCACCGGATCGCAGGAGTCAGGAAGCTTTCTTT. Translation gives CASSPPDRRSQEAFF. Using reference TRBV18 and TRBJ1-1 for the parts outside the CDR3, the full variable domain is NAGVMQNPRHLVRRRGQEARLRCSPMKGHSHVYWYRQLPEEGLKFMVYLQKENIIDESGMPKERFSAEFPKEGPSILRIQQVVRGDSAAYFCASSPPDRRSQEAFFGQGTRLTVV.

V usage is TRBV2 and J usage is TRBJ1-1; no clear D. This CDR3 comprises 13 residues. Trimming removed 3 bases from V and 1 base from J, with 6 bases in between. CDR1 and CDR2 (germline): SNHLY, FYNNEI. CDR3 in DNA: TGTGCCAGCAGTGACGTGGGGAACACTGAAGCTTTCTTT. Translation gives CASSDVGNTEAFF.

J is TRBJ2-1 and V is TRBV20-1, with 10 bases fitting TRBD2. Germline CDR1 and CDR2: DFQATT and SNEGSKA (reference sequence). V lost 6 bases and J lost 7; bases outside the gene matches: 9. The CDR3 spans 14 residues. The CDR3 nucleotides are TGCAGTGCAATAAGCGGGGGGGCTGTGAATGAGCAGTTCTTC. Translating gives CSAISGGAVNEQFF.

The chain employs TRBV7-2 and TRBJ1-1; D gene uncertain. The V gene's germline CDR1 is SGHTA and CDR2 FQGNSA. There are 14 residues in the CDR3. Trimming stripped 3 bases from V and 1 base from J, with 9 bases between. The CDR3 sequence is CASSFGRANTEAFF. The CDR3 coding sequence is TGTGCCAGCAGCTTCGGGCGGGCGAACACTGAAGCTTTCTTT.

The V call is TRBV20-1, the J call TRBJ2-1; tentatively, D is TRBD2 (5 bases). Germline loops: CDR1 DFQATT, CDR2 SNEGSKA (reference sequence). V gave up 3 bases and J gave up 0 bases, with 6 bases separating them. The CDR3 is made up of 13 amino acids. The CDR3: CSASGDSYNEQFF. CDR3 in DNA: TGCAGTGCTAGCGGGGACTCCTACAATGAGCAGTTCTTC.

The chain links TRBV20-1 to TRBJ2-3; maybe TRBD2 (6 bases). Germline V gene data show CDR1 as DFQATT and CDR2 as SNEGSKA (reference sequence). The CDR3 loop spans 17 amino acids. Trimming stripped 2 bases from V and 0 bases from J, with 18 bases between. CDR3 bases: TGCAGTGCTAGACCACTTGGAGGGGATTCCAGCACAGATACGCAGTATTTT. It yields the protein CSARPLGGDSSTDTQYF.

This clonotype was detected only once. The chain joins TRBV20-1 to TRBJ2-1; D is possibly TRBD1 or TRBD2 (6 bases each). The CDR3 covers 12 residues. V dropped 6 bases and J dropped 9 bases, with 15 bases sitting between them. Germline CDR1 is DFQATT and CDR2 is SNEGSKA (reference sequence). CDR3 sequence: CSARGSGTEQFF. The CDR3 nucleotides are TGCAGTGCCAGGGGTAGCGGTACTGAGCAGTTCTTC.

This clonotype was observed at least ten times. The genes are TRBV29-1 and TRBJ1-2; D is undetermined. Germline CDR1 SQVTM, CDR2 ANQGSEA. V dropped 6 bases and J dropped 12 bases, with 8 bases sitting between them. The CDR3 runs 8 residues. The CDR3 sequence: CSVPLDTF. The CDR3 bases are TGCAGCGTACCCCTCGACACCTTC.

This clonotype was detected only a few times. The chain is built from TRBV7-9 and TRBJ2-3, with D unresolved. Germline V CDR1 and CDR2: SEHNR, FQNEAQ (reference sequence). This CDR3 contains 15 residues. V was cut by 1 base and J by 4 bases, with 12 bases left in between. As DNA, the CDR3 is TGTGCCAGCAGCTTAGTTGCAGGAAACCCAGATACGCAGTATTTT. This sequence encodes CASSLVAGNPDTQYF.

A few counts support this clonotype. The rearrangement uses TRBV6-1 and TRBJ1-2, with D unclear. V lost 6 bases, J lost 2 bases, and 10 bases lay in between. The CDR3 sequence is 13 residues long. Germline V gene data show CDR1 as MNHNS and CDR2 as SASEGT. Written as DNA, the CDR3 is TGTGCCAGCAGAATCCCGGGAAACTATGGCTACACCTTC. Its protein is CASRIPGNYGYTF.

This clonotype has only a few counts. The rearrangement uses TRBV25-1 and TRBJ1-2; no clear D. Trimming took 6 bases from V and 4 from J, leaving 24 bases between them. From germline, CDR1 is MGHDK and CDR2 SYGVNS. This CDR3 is 17 amino acids long. CDR3: CASSPRSLRGVGYGYTF. CDR3 nucleotides: TGTGCCAGCAGCCCCCGATCTCTCCGTGGTGTGGGCTATGGCTACACCTTC.

The rearrangement uses TRBV6-6 and TRBJ2-2; TRBD2 might be the D (5 bases). V was pared by 7 bases and J by 1 base, with 13 bases between. This CDR3 contains 15 residues. The germline V gene encodes CDR1 MNHNY and CDR2 SVGAGI (reference sequence). CDR3 in amino acids: CASTGTGKNTGELFF. The CDR3, as DNA: TGTGCCAGCACCGGAACGGGGAAGAACACCGGGGAGCTGTTTTTT.

This chain's CDR3 is CASSRAGVGSTEAFF. CDR3 sequence (DNA): TGTGCCAGCAGCCGCGCGGGGGTGGGGAGCACTGAAGCTTTCTTT. This chain links TRBV6-5 with TRBJ1-1; D is possibly TRBD1 (5 bases). The CDR3 is made up of 15 amino acids. Trimming removed 6 bases at V and 4 bases at J, with 18 bases between. Germline CDR1 and CDR2: MNHEY and SVGAGI.

This clonotype has more than one count but fewer than ten. V and J are TRBV20-1 and TRBJ2-1; 9 bases agree with TRBD1. The CDR3 spans 14 residues. The germline gives CDR1 DFQATT, CDR2 SNEGSKA (reference sequence). J was trimmed by 3 bases and V by 1 base; bases with no gene match: 1. The CDR3, as DNA: TGCAGTGCTAGAGCGACAGGGGGCTACAATGAGCAGTTCTTC. This codes for CSARATGGYNEQFF.

The V and J genes are TRBV7-2 and TRBJ1-2; no firm D call. Germline CDR1 and CDR2: SGHTA and FQGNSA. The length of the CDR3 is 13 residues. V shed 5 bases and J shed 5 bases, with 12 bases lying between them. In DNA form, the CDR3 reads TGTGCCAGCAGCGTAAACCCAGGTTATGGCTACACCTTC. This codes for CASSVNPGYGYTF.

The chain links TRBV9 to TRBJ1-3; 7 bases match TRBD1. Per germline, CDR1 SGDLS and CDR2 YYNGEE. The CDR3 consists of 18 residues. V was pared by 0 bases and J by 0 bases, with 9 bases of the junction left unmatched. CDR3 sequence reads: CASSVEITTGNSGNTIYF. CDR3 nucleotides: TGTGCCAGCAGCGTAGAGATCACGACAGGGAACTCTGGAAACACCATATATTTT.

This clonotype showed up just once. V is TRBV27 and J is TRBJ1-5, with TRBD1 identical over 8 bases. The ends lost 5 bases at V and 2 bases at J; junction bases unmatched: 20. The CDR3 is 20 amino acids. The germline CDR1 and CDR2 sequences are MNHEY and SMNVEV (reference sequence). The CDR3 nucleotides are TGTGCCAGCAGTCCCTCGACAGGGGACACGTTCAGGCTTGGCAATCAGCCCCAGCATTTT. Encoded protein: CASSPSTGDTFRLGNQPQHF.